This T cell receptor (beta chain) was sequenced during a study of Ad26.COV2.S vaccination and SARS-CoV-2 variants. The treatment here: some 20 received Ad26.COV2.S at low or high dose, single or two shots; several received placebo; per-sample allocation not given. Day 63 after the first injection of vaccine or placebo was the sampling time. Sequenced by immunoSEQ multiplex PCR; TCRdb stores in-frame clones only, minus some. The data contain about 370,000 clones, about nine tenths of them seen just once; the ten biggest clones take up approximately 3.7%. The CDR3 has 15 amino acids. V lost 4 bases to trimming and J lost 2 bases; unmatched junction nucleotides: 8. The germline V gene encodes CDR1 SGHNT and CDR2 YYREEE (reference sequence).

The specimen was peripheral blood, collected in a trial of Ad26.COV2.S vaccine versus placebo. The clonotype originates from a person aged 18-60 years who received the Ad26.COV2.S COVID-19 vaccine or a placebo. The chain couples TRBV5-4 to TRBJ2-5; TRBD1 agrees at 7 bases. This CDR3 reads CASSPQLGQQETQYF. DNA for the CDR3: TGTGCCAGCAGCCCGCAACTGGGACAGCAAGAGACCCAGTACTTC.